What follows are 20 T cell receptor beta chains derived from one specimen sequenced in a study of T-cell reconstitution after alpha-beta-depleted transplantation in children. Preparing the TCRbeta library involved the use of unique molecular identifiers. TCRdb recomputed calls from the PCR reads with MiXCR, one row per CDR3 protein. The table has hundreds of thousands of distinct CDR3 sequences, around 13% seen once. Sequencing was performed on PBMCs, taken before TCRalphabeta/CD19-depleted stem cell transplant. The receptors stem from a girl under 10 years old with congenital amegakaryocytic thrombocytopenia, due to receive a stem cell transplant.

V usage is TRBV29-1 and J usage is TRBJ2-2, with D unclear. Trimming left V 5 bases short and J 7 bases short, with 5 bases between. The CDR3 sequence is 10 residues long. CDR1 is SQVTM and CDR2 is ANQGSEA in the germline V gene. The CDR3 reads CSVLRGELFF. The CDR3 DNA is TGCAGCGTTCTCCGCGGGGAGCTGTTTTTT.

This clonotype has at least ten counts. The chain employs TRBV29-1 and TRBJ1-1; D might be TRBD1 (6 bases). This CDR3 contains 14 residues. Per the germline V gene, CDR1 is SQVTM and CDR2 is ANQGSEA. V dropped 5 bases and J dropped 1 base, with 14 bases sitting between them. CDR3 residues: CSVFRGPGNTEAFF. The CDR3 coding sequence is TGCAGCGTTTTCAGGGGCCCAGGGAACACTGAAGCTTTCTTT.

The chain recombines TRBV20-1 with TRBJ2-1, with TRBD2 as a possible D gene (6 bases). Trimming stripped 5 bases from V and 4 bases from J, with 12 bases between. CDR3 size: 13 residues. Germline V CDR1 and CDR2: DFQATT, SNEGSKA (reference sequence). This CDR3 reads CSAGPSAYNEQFF. The CDR3 DNA is TGCAGTGCTGGACCTAGCGCATACAATGAGCAGTTCTTC.

This clonotype was observed many times. This chain joins TRBV30 and TRBJ2-7; D unresolved. From germline, CDR1 is GTSNPN and CDR2 SVGIG (reference sequence). V lost 5 bases, J lost 0 bases, and 5 bases lay in between. There are 11 residues in the CDR3. CDR3 sequence: CAWAHSYEQYF. Written as DNA, the CDR3 is TGTGCCTGGGCCCACTCCTACGAGCAGTACTTC.

This clonotype was counted many times. The V and J genes are TRBV10-3 and TRBJ2-2, with D unclear. Germline lookup yields CDR1 ENHRY and CDR2 SYGVKD. The CDR3 contains 15 residues. V lost 11 bases, J lost 0 bases, and 16 bases lay in between. The CDR3 DNA reads as TGTGCCGCCTCCTATGGACCCACGAACACCGGGGAGCTGTTTTTT. Translation gives CAASYGPTNTGELFF.

This clonotype was counted at least ten times. This chain links TRBV6-5 with TRBJ2-4; 8 bases are a match to TRBD2. The CDR3 sequence is 21 residues long. In germline, CDR1 is MNHEY, CDR2 SVGAGI. Trimming took 6 bases from V and 2 from J; bases not matched to a gene: 24. The CDR3 DNA sequence: TGTGCCAGCAGAAAAAAGGGAGGTAGGGCGGGAGGTATTTTTTCCAAAAACATTCAGTACTTC. Residues: CASRKKGGRAGGIFSKNIQYF.

This clonotype was observed a handful of times. The V call is TRBV20-1, the J call TRBJ2-1, with D possibly being TRBD1 or TRBD2 (5 bases each). The CDR3 is 13 amino acids. The V gene lost 6 bases and the J gene lost 8 bases, with 17 bases spanning the gap. In germline, CDR1 is DFQATT, CDR2 SNEGSKA (reference sequence). The CDR3 DNA reads TGCAGTGCACGGGGCCCCGCCGGGTATGAGCAGTTCTTC. Encoded protein: CSARGPAGYEQFF.

The sample holds a few counts of this clonotype. At one end, the junction sequence differs from germline, possibly due to a read error. The chain joins TRBV20-1 to TRBJ2-1; 12 bases align to TRBD2. The germline V gene encodes CDR1 DFQATT and CDR2 SNEGSKA (reference sequence). The length of the CDR3 is 17 residues. The CDR3 coding sequence is TGCTGTGCTAGCCCTTCTAGCGGGAGGGCCTTCTACAATGAGCAGTTCTTC. Amino acid sequence: CCASPSSGRAFYNEQFF.

This clonotype was detected ten times or more. The V gene is TRBV7-9, the J gene TRBJ1-1; TRBD1 is a possible D gene (6 bases). V lost 2 bases to trimming and J lost 5 bases, with 12 bases between them. CDR1 and CDR2 from the germline V gene are SEHNR and FQNEAQ (reference sequence). The CDR3 sequence is 14 residues long. The CDR3, as DNA: TGTGCCAGCAGCTTAAACAGGGAGAGAACTGAAGCTTTCTTT. Residues: CASSLNRERTEAFF.

The chain is built from TRBV7-2 and TRBJ2-5; 9 nucleotides line up with TRBD2. CDR3 size: 15 residues. The germline gives CDR1 SGHTA, CDR2 FQGNSA. V was clipped by 0 bases and J by 6 bases; unmatched bases: 5. DNA of the CDR3: TGTGCCAGCAGCTTAGCTAGCGGGAGTCTGAAGACCCAGTACTTC. Translation: CASSLASGSLKTQYF.

The chain links TRBV9 to TRBJ2-3, with 8 bases lining up with TRBD2. V dropped 0 bases and J dropped 5; count of bases not matched to a gene: 8. The CDR3 consists of 16 residues. Germline-derived CDR1 and CDR2 are SGDLS and YYNGEE. DNA of the CDR3: TGTGCCAGCAGCGTAGGACTAGCGACCGGTGGAGATACGCAGTATTTT. This translates into CASSVGLATGGDTQYF. Filled out from reference TRBV9 and TRBJ2-3, the complete variable domain reads DSGVTQTPKHLITATGQRVTLRCSPRSGDLSVYWYQQSLDQGLQFLIQYYNGEERAKGNILERFSAQQFPDLHSELNLSSLELGDSALYFCASSVGLATGGDTQYFGPGTRLTVL.

This clonotype has a count of ten or more. As DNA, the CDR3 is TGTGCCAGCAGTTTGTCAGCGGCAGCAGATACGCAGTATTTT. Its translation: CASSLSAAADTQYF. V and J are TRBV12-3 or TRBV12-4 and TRBJ2-3; tentatively, D is TRBD2 (5 bases). Trimming stripped 3 bases from V and 4 bases from J, with 11 bases between. The CDR3 has 14 amino acids.

In this sample, this clonotype turned up a few times. V is TRBV18 and J is TRBJ2-5; 8 nucleotides match TRBD1. The CDR3 runs to 16 residues. V lost 1 base to trimming and J lost 3 bases; unmatched junction nucleotides: 7. The V gene's germline CDR1 is KGHSH and CDR2 LQKENI. DNA of the CDR3: TGTGCCAGCTCACCACTGGGGAAACAGGGGGAAGAGACCCAGTACTTC. Translating gives CASSPLGKQGEETQYF. The whole variable domain, filled in from reference TRBV18 and TRBJ2-5, reads NAGVMQNPRHLVRRRGQEARLRCSPMKGHSHVYWYRQLPEEGLKFMVYLQKENIIDESGMPKERFSAEFPKEGPSILRIQQVVRGDSAAYFCASSPLGKQGEETQYFGPGTRLLVL.

This clonotype was detected many times. This rearrangement joins TRBV11-2 to TRBJ1-5; D is unresolved. Trimming left V 1 base short and J 4 bases short, with 5 bases between. The length of the CDR3 is 13 residues. Germline-derived CDR1 and CDR2 are SGHAT and FQNNGV. The CDR3 DNA reads TGTGCCAGCAGCTTAGGTGAGAATCAGCCCCAGCATTTT. This gives the protein CASSLGENQPQHF.

Worth noting for this clonotype: A read error is possible here, since a much larger clone lies one base away. The chain joins TRBV7-2 to TRBJ2-7; TRBD2 matches 8 bases. The ends lost 1 base at V and 5 bases at J; junction bases unmatched: 7. The germline V gene has CDR1 SGHTA and CDR2 FQGNSA. The CDR3 spans 15 residues. This chain's CDR3 is CASSLVLAGIDEQYF. The DNA for the CDR3 is TGTGCCAGCAGCTTAGTTCTAGCGGGTATTGACGAGCAGTACTTC. Filled out from reference TRBV7-2 and TRBJ2-7, the complete variable domain reads GAGVSQSPSNKVTEKGKDVELRCDPISGHTALYWYRQSLGQGLEFLIYFQGNSAPDKSGLPSDRFSAERTGGSVSTLTIQRTQQEDSAVYLCASSLVLAGIDEQYFGPGTRLTVT.

The rearrangement joins TRBV6-2 or TRBV6-3 to TRBJ1-5; D not resolved. Trimming shortened V by 7 bases and J by 7 bases, and 17 bases separated the two germline ends. The CDR3 sequence is 14 residues long. The germline gives CDR1 MNHEY, CDR2 SVGEGT. The CDR3 DNA reads as TGTGCCAGCACCACGCATGAAAACAACCAGCCCCAGCATTTT. The encoded protein is CASTTHENNQPQHF.

This clonotype has ten or more counts. The chain links TRBV28 to TRBJ1-3; a possible D gene is TRBD1 (6 bases). Per the germline V gene, CDR1 is MDHEN and CDR2 is SYDVKM. The CDR3 length is 13 residues. CDR3 in amino acids: CAAGQTSGNTIYF. The CDR3 bases are TGTGCGGCCGGACAGACCTCTGGAAACACCATATATTTT.

This clonotype was seen at least ten times. This sequence joins TRBV29-1 and TRBJ2-1, with 8 bases fitting TRBD2. CDR3 length: 15 residues. Germline trimming cut 4 bases from V and 5 bases from J; bases unmatched to any gene: 10. Germline-derived CDR1 and CDR2 are SQVTM and ANQGSEA. CDR3 amino acids: CSVAISPGGNNEQFF. CDR3 sequence (DNA): TGCAGCGTTGCAATATCCCCGGGGGGGAACAATGAGCAGTTCTTC.

In its sample, this clonotype was seen a few times. The chain employs TRBV7-2 and TRBJ2-1; maybe TRBD2 (7 bases). The germline V and J ends were trimmed by 6 bases and 8 bases, with 17 bases remaining between them. The germline CDR1 and CDR2 sequences are SGHTA and FQGNSA. The CDR3 spans 14 residues. The CDR3 coding sequence is TGTGCCAGCAGTATGGGGGCGGGAGTCGATGAGCAGTTCTTC. The encoded protein is CASSMGAGVDEQFF.

The V gene is TRBV4-1, the J gene TRBJ2-3; D might be TRBD2 (6 bases). CDR1 and CDR2 from the germline V gene are MGHRA and YSYEKL. The CDR3 covers 16 residues. The ends were cut back, 2 bases at V and 0 bases at J, with 12 bases in the middle. The chain's CDR3 is CASSQRRRASTDTQYF. CDR3 bases: TGCGCCAGCAGCCAAAGGAGGAGGGCGAGCACAGATACGCAGTATTTT.